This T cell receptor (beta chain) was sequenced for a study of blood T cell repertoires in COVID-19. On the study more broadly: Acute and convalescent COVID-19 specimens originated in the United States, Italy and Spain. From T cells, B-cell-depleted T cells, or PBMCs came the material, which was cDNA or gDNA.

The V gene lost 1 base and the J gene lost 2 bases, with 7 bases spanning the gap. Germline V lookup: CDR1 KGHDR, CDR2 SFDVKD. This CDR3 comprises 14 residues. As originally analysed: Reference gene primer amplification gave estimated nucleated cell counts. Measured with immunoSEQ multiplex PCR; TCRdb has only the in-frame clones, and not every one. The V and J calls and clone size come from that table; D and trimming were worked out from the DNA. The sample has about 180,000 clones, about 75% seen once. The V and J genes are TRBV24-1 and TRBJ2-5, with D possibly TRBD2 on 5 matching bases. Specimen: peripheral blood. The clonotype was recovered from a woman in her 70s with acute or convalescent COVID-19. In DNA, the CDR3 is TGTGCCACCAGTGATTTTACGGGGCAAGAGACCCAGTACTTC. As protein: CATSDFTGQETQYF.